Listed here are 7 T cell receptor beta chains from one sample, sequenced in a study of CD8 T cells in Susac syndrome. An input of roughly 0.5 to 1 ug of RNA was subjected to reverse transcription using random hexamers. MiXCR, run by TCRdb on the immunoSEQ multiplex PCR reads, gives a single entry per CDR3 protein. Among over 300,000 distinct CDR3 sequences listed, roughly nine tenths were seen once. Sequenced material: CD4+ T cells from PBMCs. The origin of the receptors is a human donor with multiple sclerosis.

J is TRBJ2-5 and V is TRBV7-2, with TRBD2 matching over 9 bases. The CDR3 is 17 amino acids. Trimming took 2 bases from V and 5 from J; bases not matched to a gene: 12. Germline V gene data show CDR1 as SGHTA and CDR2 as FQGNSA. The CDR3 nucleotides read TGTGCCAGCAGCTTACGCTATAATAGCGGGAGCGGGGAGACCCAGTACTTC. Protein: CASSLRYNSGSGETQYF.

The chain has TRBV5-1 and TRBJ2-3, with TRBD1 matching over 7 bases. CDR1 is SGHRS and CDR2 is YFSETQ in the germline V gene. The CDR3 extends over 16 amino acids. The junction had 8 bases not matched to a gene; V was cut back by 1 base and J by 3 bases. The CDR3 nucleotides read TGCGCCAGCAGCTTGACCCGAGGGGGCGGAACAGATACGCAGTATTTT. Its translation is CASSLTRGGGTDTQYF.

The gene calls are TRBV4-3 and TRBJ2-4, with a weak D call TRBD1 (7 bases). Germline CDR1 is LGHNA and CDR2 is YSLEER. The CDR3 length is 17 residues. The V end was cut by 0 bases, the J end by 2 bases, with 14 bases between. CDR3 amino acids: CASSQDRGVASKNIQYF. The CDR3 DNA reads TGCGCCAGCAGCCAAGACAGGGGGGTAGCGTCCAAAAACATTCAGTACTTC.

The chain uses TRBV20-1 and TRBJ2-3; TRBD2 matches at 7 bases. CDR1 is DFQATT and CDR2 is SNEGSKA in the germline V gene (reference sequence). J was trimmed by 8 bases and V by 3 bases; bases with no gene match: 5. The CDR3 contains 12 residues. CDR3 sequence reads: CSARGTGGTQYF. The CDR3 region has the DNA TGCAGTGCTAGGGGGACGGGGGGTACGCAGTATTTT.

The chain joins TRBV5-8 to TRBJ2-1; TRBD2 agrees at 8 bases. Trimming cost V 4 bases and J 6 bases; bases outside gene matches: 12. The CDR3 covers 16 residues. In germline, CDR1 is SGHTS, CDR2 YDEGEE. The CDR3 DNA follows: TGTGCCAGCAGCGAACCCGGGAGGGCCTTGGTCAATGAGCAGTTCTTC. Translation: CASSEPGRALVNEQFF.

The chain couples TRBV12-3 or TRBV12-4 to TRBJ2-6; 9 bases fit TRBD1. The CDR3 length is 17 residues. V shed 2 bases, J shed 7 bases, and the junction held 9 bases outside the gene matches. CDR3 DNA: TGTGCCAGCAGTTTAAGGGACAGGGTGATTGGTGCCAACGTCCTGACTTTC. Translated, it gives CASSLRDRVIGANVLTF.

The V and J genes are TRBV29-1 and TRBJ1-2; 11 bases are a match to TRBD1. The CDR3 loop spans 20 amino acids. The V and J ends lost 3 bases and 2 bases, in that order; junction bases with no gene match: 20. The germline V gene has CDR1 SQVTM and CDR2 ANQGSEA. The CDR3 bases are TGCAGCGTTGATTCGGGACAGGGGGATCGATTGTTAAGGTTAAACTATGGCTACACCTTC. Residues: CSVDSGQGDRLLRLNYGYTF.